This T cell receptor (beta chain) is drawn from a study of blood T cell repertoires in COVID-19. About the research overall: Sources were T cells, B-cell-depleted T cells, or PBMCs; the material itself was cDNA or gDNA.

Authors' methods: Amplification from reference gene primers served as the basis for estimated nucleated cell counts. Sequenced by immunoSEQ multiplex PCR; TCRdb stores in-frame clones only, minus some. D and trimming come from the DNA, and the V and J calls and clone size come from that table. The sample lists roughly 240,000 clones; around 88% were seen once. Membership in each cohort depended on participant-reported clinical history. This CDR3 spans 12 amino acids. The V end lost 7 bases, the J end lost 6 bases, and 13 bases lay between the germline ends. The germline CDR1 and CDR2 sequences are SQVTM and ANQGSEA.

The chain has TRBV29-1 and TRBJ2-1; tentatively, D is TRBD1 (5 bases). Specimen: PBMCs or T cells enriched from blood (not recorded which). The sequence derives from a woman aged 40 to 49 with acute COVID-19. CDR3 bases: TGCAGCGCCCAGGGTGTCGGCAATGAGCAGTTCTTC. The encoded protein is CSAQGVGNEQFF.